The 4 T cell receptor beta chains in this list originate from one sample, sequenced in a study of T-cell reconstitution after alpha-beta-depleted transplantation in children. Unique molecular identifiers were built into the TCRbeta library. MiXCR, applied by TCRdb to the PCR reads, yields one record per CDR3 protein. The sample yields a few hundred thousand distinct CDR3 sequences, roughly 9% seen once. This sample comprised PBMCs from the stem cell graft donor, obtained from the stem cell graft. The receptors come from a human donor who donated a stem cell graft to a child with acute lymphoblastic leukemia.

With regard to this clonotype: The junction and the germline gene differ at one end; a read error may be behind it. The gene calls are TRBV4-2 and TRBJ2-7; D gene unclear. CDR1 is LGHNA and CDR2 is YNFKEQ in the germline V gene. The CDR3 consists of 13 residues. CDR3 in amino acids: CASSQDLRYGQYF. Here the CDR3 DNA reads TGTGCCAGCAGCCAAGATTTGAGGTACGGGCAGTACTTC.

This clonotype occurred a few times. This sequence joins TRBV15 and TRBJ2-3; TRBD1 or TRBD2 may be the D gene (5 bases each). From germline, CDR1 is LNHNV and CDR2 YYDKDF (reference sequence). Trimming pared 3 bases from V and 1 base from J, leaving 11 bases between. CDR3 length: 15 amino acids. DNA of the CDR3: TGTGCCACCAGCAGGGGGGACCGCCGCACAGATACGCAGTATTTT. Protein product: CATSRGDRRTDTQYF.

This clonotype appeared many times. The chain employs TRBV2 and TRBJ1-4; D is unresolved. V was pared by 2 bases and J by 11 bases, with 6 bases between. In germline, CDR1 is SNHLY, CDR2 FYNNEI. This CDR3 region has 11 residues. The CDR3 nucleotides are TGTGCCAGCAGTGAACGGTACAAACTGTTTTTT. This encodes CASSERYKLFF.

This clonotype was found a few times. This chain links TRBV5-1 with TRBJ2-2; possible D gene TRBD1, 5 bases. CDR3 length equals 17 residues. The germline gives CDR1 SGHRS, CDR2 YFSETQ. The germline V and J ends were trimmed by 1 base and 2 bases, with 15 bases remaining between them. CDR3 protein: CASSLSSGMSNTGELFF. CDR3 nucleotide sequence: TGCGCCAGCAGCTTGAGTTCAGGGATGAGCAACACCGGGGAGCTGTTTTTT.